This T cell receptor beta chain was sequenced in a study of blood T cell repertoires in COVID-19. Only in-frame clones appear in the TCRdb table, and some are missing; sequencing was by immunoSEQ multiplex PCR. The sample shows around 450,000 clones, about 90% of them seen only once. V dropped 2 bases and J dropped 6 bases, with 11 bases sitting between them. CDR3 size: 13 residues. Germline V lookup: CDR1 SGHRS, CDR2 YFSETQ. The source of this sequence is a woman younger than 35 with acute COVID-19. Specimen: PBMCs or T cells enriched from blood (not recorded which). The chain uses TRBV5-1 and TRBJ1-2; D gene uncertain. CDR3 loop: CASSFAAGNGYTF. CDR3 in DNA: TGCGCCAGCAGCTTTGCAGCGGGAAATGGCTACACCTTC.